This T cell receptor beta chain was documented in a study of OX40 agonist ivuxolimab in advanced cancers. In the study overall: Ivuxolimab, which targeted the costimulatory receptor OX40 (CD134), was an agonistic, fully human IgG2 monoclonal antibody. Of the approximately 54 dose-escalation patients, hepatocellular carcinoma was present in some 19, melanoma in roughly 15, renal cell carcinoma in 9 and head and neck cancer in 9. Patients were allowed to have had prior anti-PD-1, anti-PD-L1 or anti-CTLA-4 therapy, and less than 45% of the dose-escalation patients had previously received checkpoint inhibitors. The paper covers the monotherapy dose-escalation part of the phase I ivuxolimab trial, which included N of about 50 patients. The dose-escalation cohort was roughly 87% male with a mean age of approximately 60 years, ranging from roughly 20 to 80. Partial responses occurred in three dose-escalation patients: two with cutaneous melanoma and one with hepatocellular carcinoma. Intravenous ivuxolimab was administered to patients every 2 weeks at six dose levels: 0.01, 0.1, 0.3, 1.5, 3 and 10 mg/kg. The purpose of peripheral TCRbeta sequencing was to test whether ivuxolimab changed TCR sequence diversity and led to clonal T-cell expansion.

Genomic DNA was isolated from the sorted cells so that the TCRbeta CDR3 region could be sequenced. The immunoSEQ Assay was used for sequencing of TCRbeta CDR3 regions. TCRdb holds this immuneACCESS table with in-frame rearrangements only. Some clones are missing; in checked studies, unresolved V genes explain under half, and the rest has no known cause. This sample has roughly 70,000 clones in its table, and approximately 88% of those were observed once. The ten largest clones add up to under 0.7% of the sample. The trial excluded patients who had a history of autoimmune disease or were on systemic immunosuppression. Peripheral blood for TCR sequencing was drawn from every dose cohort at baseline, at cycle 4 day 1 and at cycle 7 day 1. The samples were drawn from a first-in-human, open-label, multicenter phase I dose-escalation trial of ivuxolimab. The trial enrolled adults with locally advanced or metastatic head and neck squamous cell, hepatocellular, melanoma or renal cell carcinoma. CD4+ and CD8+ T cells were sorted separately from peripheral blood before TCR sequencing.

The CDR3 has 16 amino acids, counting the end cysteine and phenylalanine. CDR3 DNA only is kept here, 48 bases in frame from base 1. The germline V gene (reference sequence) sets CDR1 to SEHNR and CDR2 to FQNEAQ. Trimming accounts for 5 bases at V and 8 bases at J, while the number of junction bases matched to no gene is 13. What the research found in general, with its limitations: After ivuxolimab, more expanded clones were found on average in CD8+ T cells than in CD4+ T cells. In the 0.1-3.0 mg/kg groups, partial responders had among the lowest normalized peripheral clonal expansion, particularly in CD8+ T cells. Low levels of normalized T-cell clonal expansion were also seen in some patients who did not respond. Clonal expansion of both CD4+ and CD8+ blood T cells was observed from baseline to week 6 at doses 0.1 to 3.0 mg/kg. The antigen specificity of the peripheral T cells that underwent clonal expansion was not determined.

For this clone: Its antigen has not been determined. No much larger clonotype is one base removed from it; base qualities were not supplied.

The sequence is built from TRBV7-9 and TRBJ2-4; the junction holds 9 bases that match TRBD1. The specimen comprised CD4+ or CD8+ T cells sorted from blood, sampled in a trial of the OX40 agonist ivuxolimab. This sequence originates from an adult with an advanced solid tumor such as melanoma, head and neck, liver or kidney cancer. The CDR3 amino acid sequence is: CASSKDRGSGSDIQYF. The DNA is TGTGCCAGCAGCAAGGACAGGGGTTCGGGATCGGACATTCAGTACTTC.